The text below deals with one TCR beta chain. This entry is derived from a study of blood T cell repertoires in COVID-19. The method was immunoSEQ multiplex PCR; TCRdb's version includes in-frame clones alone and lacks a portion of them. The table includes 85,000 to 110,000 clones, approximately 90% detected once. This CDR3 is 12 amino acids long. The TCR originated in a woman of 80 years or more in a cohort sampled during active COVID-19. The J gene is TRBJ2-4, the V gene TRBV21-1; the D segment call TRBD1 is taken from the table without a DNA check. TRBV21-1 is designated a pseudogene. The sample consisted of peripheral blood. CDR3 residues: CAWGTWPKIQYF. The CDR3, as DNA: TGTGCCTGGGGGACATGGCCGAAGATTCAGTACTTC.